Below, 28 T cell receptor beta chains from the same sample are listed, as sequenced in a study of blood T cell repertoires in COVID-19. Repertoires were generated with immunoSEQ multiplex PCR, while TCRdb's copy carries only in-frame clones and drops some. The sample shows 250,000 to 350,000 clones, approximately 84% of them seen only once. The source material was peripheral blood. These receptors all stem from a human donor with COVID-19, enrolled during active disease. The donor label of this sample is uncertain.

This chain connects TRBV27 to TRBJ1-1, with D possibly being TRBD1 (5 bases). The germline V gene has CDR1 MNHEY and CDR2 SMNVEV (reference sequence). Trimming left V 6 bases short and J 1 base short, with 12 bases between. The CDR3 covers 14 residues. DNA for the CDR3: TGTGCCAGCAGGAGGTGGCAGGGGAACACTGAAGCTTTCTTT. Translation gives CASRRWQGNTEAFF.

The V call is TRBV5-4, the J call TRBJ2-2; D perhaps matches TRBD2 (5 bases). Germline lookup yields CDR1 SGHNT and CDR2 YYREEE (reference sequence). The germline V and J ends were trimmed by 0 bases and 4 bases, with 10 bases remaining between them. This CDR3 has 15 residues. The CDR3 protein is CASSLGLRSTGELFF. DNA of the CDR3: TGTGCCAGCAGCTTGGGACTAAGGAGCACCGGGGAGCTGTTTTTT. Based on the CDR3 plus reference TRBV5-4 and TRBJ2-2, the full variable domain is ETGVTQSPTHLIKTRGQQVTLRCSSQSGHNTVSWYQQALGQGPQFIFQYYREEENGRGNFPPRFSGLQFPNYSSELNVNALELDDSALYLCASSLGLRSTGELFFGEGSRLTVL.

The chain employs TRBV5-4 and TRBJ2-7; 7 bases match TRBD2. The germline V gene encodes CDR1 SGHNT and CDR2 YYREEE (reference sequence). J was trimmed by 2 bases and V by 3 bases; bases with no gene match: 8. The CDR3 spans 15 residues. The CDR3 spells CASSSRLAGPYEQYF. The CDR3 region has the DNA TGTGCCAGCAGCTCCAGACTAGCAGGTCCCTACGAGCAGTACTTC.

The V call is TRBV14, the J call TRBJ2-7, with D perhaps TRBD2 (7 bases). The CDR3 length is 17 residues. Germline V gene sequence: CDR1 SGHDN, CDR2 FVKESK. Trimming removed 6 bases at V and 2 bases at J, with 23 bases between. The CDR3 region has the DNA TGTGCCAGCAGTCATTTCGGATGGGGGGGGCTGGCCTACGAGCAGTACTTC. The encoded protein is CASSHFGWGGLAYEQYF.

This clone occurred a few times. V and J are TRBV19 and TRBJ2-7; D unclear. CDR1 is LNHDA, CDR2 SQIVND, per germline (reference sequence). V was cut by 8 bases and J by 0 bases, with 17 bases left in between. The CDR3 length is 15 residues. As DNA, the CDR3 is TGTGCCAGTCCCCTTCTCCGTCTAAGCTCCTACGAGCAGTACTTC. Protein: CASPLLRLSSYEQYF.

J is TRBJ2-7 and V is TRBV25-1; 14 bases align to TRBD2. The length of the CDR3 is 16 residues. After removal of 2 bases from V and 4 bases from J, the junction contained 4 bases not matched to a gene. The germline V gene encodes CDR1 MGHDK and CDR2 SYGVNS. CDR3 amino acids: CASSEGLAGGRYEQYF. The CDR3 DNA reads TGTGCCAGCAGTGAAGGACTAGCGGGAGGTAGATACGAGCAGTACTTC.

The CDR3 loop is CASGELAEETQYF. In DNA, the CDR3 is TGCGCCAGCGGAGAGCTAGCGGAAGAGACCCAGTACTTC. This sequence joins TRBV5-1 and TRBJ2-5; TRBD2 matches 7 bases. Germline values: CDR1 SGHRS, CDR2 YFSETQ. The V segment lost 7 bases and the J segment 3 bases; nucleotides outside the gene matches: 6. The CDR3 loop spans 13 amino acids.

V gene TRBV19 combines with J gene TRBJ2-1; 7 bases align to TRBD1. V shed 1 base, J shed 8 bases, and the junction held 5 bases outside the gene matches. The CDR3 totals 14 residues. Germline lookup yields CDR1 LNHDA and CDR2 SQIVND (reference sequence). The CDR3, as DNA: TGTGCCAGTAGTATAGGTCCCGACAGGGATGAGCAGTTCTTC. Translated, it gives CASSIGPDRDEQFF.

The chain has TRBV2 and TRBJ1-4; D gene unclear. This CDR3 is built from 13 residues. The germline V gene has CDR1 SNHLY and CDR2 FYNNEI. With 6 bases removed from V and 4 bases from J, the gap between germline ends came to 9 bases. Written as DNA, the CDR3 is TGTGCCAGCAGGCCTAGAGATAATGAAAAACTGTTTTTT. Translated: CASRPRDNEKLFF.

The rearrangement joins TRBV7-3 to TRBJ1-3; D may be TRBD1 (6 bases). There are 16 residues in the CDR3. V gave up 5 bases and J gave up 2 bases, with 16 bases separating them. Germline V gene sequence: CDR1 SGHTA, CDR2 FQGTGA. The CDR3 DNA follows: TGTGCCAGCAGCCCTCAATCCGGGACACCTGGAAACACCATATATTTT. This gives the protein CASSPQSGTPGNTIYF. The full variable domain, in which reference TRBV7-3 and TRBJ1-3 provide the parts outside the CDR3, is GAGVSQTPSNKVTEKGKYVELRCDPISGHTALYWYRQSLGQGPEFLIYFQGTGAADDSGLPNDRFFAVRPEGSVSTLKIQRTERGDSAVYLCASSPQSGTPGNTIYFGEGSWLTVV.

V is TRBV6-5 and J is TRBJ2-3; D remains ambiguous. Per the germline V gene, CDR1 is MNHEY and CDR2 is SVGAGI. Trimming took 5 bases from V and 8 from J, leaving 11 bases between them. The CDR3 consists of 12 residues. This CDR3 is CASSSDLGTQYF. In nucleotides, the CDR3 is TGTGCCAGCAGTAGCGACCTAGGTACGCAGTATTTT.

CDR3 in DNA: TGTGCCAGCAGTGAAGCTAGGCAGGAGAACACCGGGGAGCTGTTTTTT. Amino acid sequence: CASSEARQENTGELFF. The chain links TRBV6-1 to TRBJ2-2; D gene ambiguous. This CDR3 has 16 amino acids. Germline CDR1 and CDR2: MNHNS and SASEGT. Trimming pared 0 bases from V and 1 base from J, leaving 9 bases between.

This chain joins TRBV19 and TRBJ2-1, with 7 bases identical to TRBD2. CDR1 and CDR2 (germline): LNHDA, SQIVND (reference sequence). The V segment lost 9 bases and the J segment 9 bases; nucleotides outside the gene matches: 11. The CDR3 totals 13 residues. DNA of the CDR3: TGTGCCAGCGACCAGACTAGGGAGGGTGAGCAGTTCTTC. Its translation is CASDQTREGEQFF.

The chain uses TRBV9 and TRBJ1-1, with 8 nucleotides matching TRBD1. Germline assignment: CDR1 SGDLS and CDR2 YYNGEE. This CDR3 is 15 amino acids long. Trimming cost V 0 bases and J 1 base; bases outside gene matches: 2. The CDR3 sequence: CASSVGGQGNTEAFF. For the CDR3, the DNA is TGTGCCAGCAGCGTAGGAGGACAGGGGAACACTGAAGCTTTCTTT. Together with reference TRBV9 and TRBJ1-1, the CDR3 gives the full variable domain: DSGVTQTPKHLITATGQRVTLRCSPRSGDLSVYWYQQSLDQGLQFLIQYYNGEERAKGNILERFSAQQFPDLHSELNLSSLELGDSALYFCASSVGGQGNTEAFFGQGTRLTVV.

J is TRBJ1-2 and V is TRBV9; 9 bases map to TRBD1. Unmatched junction bases numbered 2, after V lost 0 bases and J lost 5 bases. Per the germline V gene, CDR1 is SGDLS and CDR2 is YYNGEE. The CDR3 has 14 amino acids. CDR3: CASSVGTGAYGYTF. The CDR3 DNA follows: TGTGCCAGCAGCGTAGGGACAGGGGCTTATGGCTACACCTTC. The complete variable domain, with remaining parts taken from reference TRBV9 and TRBJ1-2, reads DSGVTQTPKHLITATGQRVTLRCSPRSGDLSVYWYQQSLDQGLQFLIQYYNGEERAKGNILERFSAQQFPDLHSELNLSSLELGDSALYFCASSVGTGAYGYTFGSGTRLTVV.

The rearrangement links TRBV19 to TRBJ1-1, with D tentatively TRBD1 (5 bases). Germline V gene lookup returns CDR1 LNHDA and CDR2 SQIVND (reference sequence). The CDR3 runs 11 residues. V was cut by 10 bases and J by 7 bases, with 13 bases left in between. The CDR3 reads CATVGRDEAFF. The CDR3, as DNA: TGTGCCACCGTCGGCAGGGATGAAGCTTTCTTT.

The V and J genes are TRBV2 and TRBJ1-5; the match to TRBD1 covers 7 bases. With V trimmed by 5 bases and J by 6 bases, 7 bases remained unmatched. The CDR3 consists of 14 residues. CDR1 and CDR2 (germline): SNHLY, FYNNEI. Here the CDR3 DNA reads TGTGCCAGCAGTTTCACAGGGGTCACTCAGCCCCAGCATTTT. This sequence encodes CASSFTGVTQPQHF.

This clone was detected only once. This chain links TRBV30 with TRBJ1-2; D is uncertain. Trimming pared 2 bases from V and 3 bases from J, leaving 13 bases between. The CDR3 is made up of 14 amino acids. The germline gives CDR1 GTSNPN, CDR2 SVGIG (reference sequence). Written as DNA, the CDR3 is TGTGCCTGGAGTTTTGGTACTTCTTACTATGGCTACACCTTC. This gives the protein CAWSFGTSYYGYTF.

The CDR3 nucleotides are TGTGCCAGCAGCCAAGATCTAACCAGGGATCTCAAGCATTTT. As protein: CASSQDLTRDLKHF. The chain has TRBV4-2 and TRBJ1-5; D possibly corresponds to TRBD1 (5 bases). This CDR3 comprises 14 residues. V gave up 0 bases and J gave up 14 bases, with 17 bases separating them. The germline V gene encodes CDR1 LGHNA and CDR2 YNFKEQ.

The chain employs TRBV19 and TRBJ2-4, with a possible D match to TRBD1 (6 bases). Trimming removed 2 bases at V and 0 bases at J, with 26 bases between. This CDR3 region has 21 residues. Per germline, CDR1 LNHDA and CDR2 SQIVND (reference sequence). CDR3 amino acids: CASSIKEVRGMVLVAKNIQYF. The CDR3 nucleotides are TGTGCCAGTAGTATAAAAGAGGTCAGGGGAATGGTTTTAGTAGCCAAAAACATTCAGTACTTC.

The chain links TRBV10-3 to TRBJ2-1, with 7 nucleotides matching TRBD2. CDR3 length: 17 amino acids. J was trimmed by 2 bases and V by 3 bases; bases with no gene match: 10. CDR1 and CDR2 from the germline V gene are ENHRY and SYGVKD. This chain's CDR3 is CAISDPSGGGAYNEQFF. The CDR3 DNA sequence: TGTGCCATCAGTGACCCATCGGGGGGAGGGGCCTACAATGAGCAGTTCTTC.

This chain links TRBV5-6 with TRBJ1-1, with 8 bases matching TRBD1. The CDR3 sequence is 14 residues long. The ends lost 3 bases at V and 1 base at J; junction bases unmatched: 2. Per germline, CDR1 SGHDT and CDR2 YYEEEE. The CDR3 loop reads CASSWGQENTEAFF. DNA for the CDR3: TGTGCCAGCAGCTGGGGACAGGAGAACACTGAAGCTTTCTTT.

The chain carries TRBV5-6 and TRBJ1-2; 7 positions agree with TRBD1. Germline-derived CDR1 and CDR2 are SGHDT and YYEEEE. The J segment lost 0 bases and the V segment lost 5 bases, leaving 10 bases of the junction unmatched. This CDR3 region has 16 residues. The CDR3 loop reads CASRRTGQDTNYGYTF. The DNA for the CDR3 is TGTGCCAGCAGGCGTACAGGACAGGACACTAACTATGGCTACACCTTC.

In regard to this clone: One end of the junction fails to match germline, which may point to a read error. V usage is TRBV11-2 and J usage is TRBJ2-7; 7 nucleotides match TRBD1. Germline CDR1 reads SGHAT; CDR2 reads FQNNGV. This CDR3 is 12 amino acids long. The chain's CDR3 is CASSLASGQHLF. Here the CDR3 DNA reads TGTGCCAGCAGCTTAGCCTCGGGACAGCACCTCTTC.

V is TRBV29-1 and J is TRBJ2-3; tentatively, D is TRBD2 (6 bases). V gave up 4 bases and J gave up 3 bases, with 14 bases separating them. CDR1 is SQVTM and CDR2 is ANQGSEA in the germline V gene. The CDR3 spans 14 residues. The CDR3 reads CSVGPGVGTDTQYF. Here the CDR3 DNA reads TGCAGCGTTGGGCCGGGAGTCGGAACAGATACGCAGTATTTT.

V and J are TRBV6-4 and TRBJ1-2; 9 bases are a match to TRBD1. The CDR3 is 15 residues long. Germline V CDR1 and CDR2: MRHNA, SNTAGT. With V trimmed by 3 bases and J by 7 bases, 9 bases remained unmatched. The CDR3 DNA sequence: TGTGCCAGCAGTGATAGGACAGGGGCAGACGGTGGCTACACCTTC. Its protein product is CASSDRTGADGGYTF.

This clone appeared once. V and J are TRBV10-3 and TRBJ2-7; no definite D call. The CDR3 has 12 residues. Trimming cost V 0 bases and J 7 bases, with 7 bases left between them. Germline values: CDR1 ENHRY, CDR2 SYGVKD. CDR3 in DNA: TGTGCCATCAGTGAGTCCCCCGTAGAGCAGTACTTC. This sequence encodes CAISESPVEQYF.

The genes are TRBV20-1 and TRBJ2-1, with TRBD2 identical over 10 bases. The CDR3 runs to 14 residues. Germline-derived CDR1 and CDR2 are DFQATT and SNEGSKA (reference sequence). With 3 bases clipped from V and 7 bases from J, the junction kept 6 bases outside the gene matches. CDR3 sequence: CSASSLAGVNEQFF. The CDR3 DNA reads TGCAGTGCTAGTTCCCTAGCGGGAGTGAATGAGCAGTTCTTC.